The 2 T cell receptor beta chains in this list originate from one sample, sequenced in a study of PD-1 blockade in classical Hodgkin lymphoma. Sequencing was performed with immunoSEQ multiplex PCR; in TCRdb, only in-frame clones are kept and a portion is missing. The data hold tens of thousands of clones, with around nine tenths observed a single time. Patients all relapsed after autologous stem cell transplantation, and there was variation in brentuximab vedotin exposure. This material consisted of peripheral blood mononuclear cells (PBMCs), taken at baseline. These receptors all come from a human donor with classical Hodgkin lymphoma.

The chain recombines TRBV25-1 with TRBJ2-7; D call uncertain. The V end lost 5 bases, the J end lost 0 bases, and 11 bases lay between the germline ends. This CDR3 is 14 amino acids long. CDR1 and CDR2 (germline): MGHDK, SYGVNS. Here the CDR3 DNA reads TGTGCCAGCAGTTCTCGGCCCACCTCCTACGAGCAGTACTTC. Amino acids: CASSSRPTSYEQYF.

This sequence joins TRBV6-1 and TRBJ1-1; D unclear. Germline V gives CDR1 MNHNS, CDR2 SASEGT. Trimming left V 6 bases short and J 2 bases short, with 10 bases between. This CDR3 has 13 amino acids. The CDR3 here is CASRYGTNTEAFF. The CDR3 DNA follows: TGTGCCAGCAGGTACGGAACTAACACTGAAGCTTTCTTT.